Listed below are T cell receptor beta chains from one sample, sequenced in a study of blood T cells in healthy people across ages. Each CDR3 protein gets one entry after TCRdb re-called the 5' RACE reads with MiXCR. This table has hundreds of thousands of distinct CDR3 sequences, around three fifths appearing once. Material for sequencing was blood. These receptors were collected from a middle-aged man in good health. Both conserved end residues are part of each CDR3. A D gene is named only where the DNA matches it firmly. Expanded clones are given a class, and other clones once, few, many or no size at all.

DNA,CDR3,size,D,J,V
TGCGCCAGCAGCCAAGATTTTGGGCCCCGCTACGAGCAGTACTTC,CASSQDFGPRYEQYF,few,-,TRBJ2-7,TRBV4-1
TGTGCCAGCAGCATAAGGAGCTCCTACAAGGAGCAGTACTTC,CASSIRSSYKEQYF,-,-,TRBJ2-7,TRBV3-1
TGTGCCAGCAGCACCCAGACTAGAAGGTACCAAGAGACCCAGTACTTC,CASSTQTRRYQETQYF,few,-,TRBJ2-5,TRBV7-2
TGCGCCAGCAGCTTTCGGACAGATGGAGAGACCCAGTACTTC,CASSFRTDGETQYF,-,-,TRBJ2-5,TRBV5-1
TGTGCCAGCAGCCCAACCGGGACTGGCTACGGTACGCAGTATTTT,CASSPTGTGYGTQYF,-,-,TRBJ2-3,TRBV5-4
TGCAGTGCTAGGAATCGCGGGGGGGCAACCAATGAGCAGTTCTTC,CSARNRGGATNEQFF,-,TRBD2,TRBJ2-1,TRBV20-1
TGTGCCAGCAGTTACGGACAGGGAGGTGGTGGGGCCAACGTCCTGACTTTC,CASSYGQGGGGANVLTF,-,TRBD1,TRBJ2-6,TRBV6-6
TGTGCCAGCAGTTCCTCAGAGACCCAGTACTTC,CASSSSETQYF,many,-,TRBJ2-5,TRBV7-2
TGTGCCAGCAGAATGAGTGCGGGAGGGGGTGGAGATACGCAGTATTTT,CASRMSAGGGGDTQYF,few,TRBD2,TRBJ2-3,TRBV7-2
TGTGCCGGCAGCGTTGGGGGTATGGAGACCCAGTACTTC,CAGSVGGMETQYF,once,-,TRBJ2-5,TRBV9
TGTGCCAGCAGCCCTTTAGCGGGGGGGGAGATGTACAATGAGCAGTTCTTC,CASSPLAGGEMYNEQFF,few,TRBD2,TRBJ2-1,TRBV7-2
TGTGCCAGCAGTTTATTAGACAGGGCACTTGATCGCCACATTCAGTACTTC,CASSLLDRALDRHIQYF,many,TRBD1,TRBJ2-4,TRBV28
TGTGCCAGCAGTTTCTCGACTCCAAATAGAGCGGGGGAGCAGTACTTC,CASSFSTPNRAGEQYF,-,TRBD2,TRBJ2-5,TRBV28
TGTGCCAGCAGTTGGGACCCCGAGCAGTACTTC,CASSWDPEQYF,-,-,TRBJ2-7,TRBV2
TGTGCCAGCAGTGAACTAGCTAAGACAGGCTCCGGGGAGCTGTTTTTT,CASSELAKTGSGELFF,-,-,TRBJ2-2,TRBV6-1
TGTGCCAGCAGTTTAACCGGGACAGGGGAATCGAATGAAAAACTGTTTTTT,CASSLTGTGESNEKLFF,-,TRBD1,TRBJ1-4,TRBV6-6
TGTGCCAGCAGCCAGGAATACAATGAGCAGTTCTTC,CASSQEYNEQFF,-,-,TRBJ2-1,TRBV4-2
TGTGCCAGCAGCCAGGTACCCCTCTACGAGCAGTACTTC,CASSQVPLYEQYF,-,-,TRBJ2-7,TRBV6-1
TGTGCCAGCAGTTACAGCCCTACCGCGGGGCCTTCCTACGAGCAGTACTTC,CASSYSPTAGPSYEQYF,once,-,TRBJ2-7,TRBV6-2/TRBV6-3
TGTGCCACCGGGAAGGGACACAGCAATCAGCCCCAGCATTTT,CATGKGHSNQPQHF,few,-,TRBJ1-5,TRBV24-1
TGTGCCAGCAGCTTAAGTCCGGGGGCCTCGGAGCAGTTCTTC,CASSLSPGASEQFF,-,-,TRBJ2-1,TRBV7-3
TGTGCCAGCAGCCCTTACCAGGGGGCCAAAAACATTCAGTACTTC,CASSPYQGAKNIQYF,-,-,TRBJ2-4,TRBV14
TGTGCCAGCAGCGTAGCCGAAGGATCTACCTACGAGCAGTACTTC,CASSVAEGSTYEQYF,-,-,TRBJ2-7,TRBV9
TGTGCCAGCAGCCCGCCTCGACAGGGGGGCTCCTACGAGCAGTACTTC,CASSPPRQGGSYEQYF,once,TRBD1,TRBJ2-7,TRBV14
TGTGCCAGCAGCTTATGGGTACGGCAGTATTTT,CASSLWVRQYF,-,-,TRBJ2-3,TRBV7-9
TGTGCCAGCGATAGGGGGGTGGGCACCGGGGAGCTGTTTTTT,CASDRGVGTGELFF,-,-,TRBJ2-2,TRBV2
TGTGCCAGCTTTGACCTCTACGAGCAGTACTTC,CASFDLYEQYF,once,-,TRBJ2-7,TRBV6-6
TGTGCCAGCAGCTTGGAGGGGGTAGGGTTTGACATTCAGTACTTC,CASSLEGVGFDIQYF,-,-,TRBJ2-4,TRBV5-5